This T cell receptor (beta chain) was recorded in a study of blood T cell repertoires in COVID-19. In the original processing: For nucleated cells, counts were estimated from reference gene primer amplification. TCRdb's table, derived via immunoSEQ multiplex PCR, lists solely in-frame clones and lacks some. The DNA gave D and trimming, while V, J and clone size come from that table. Of about 99,000 clones in the sample, 60% to 85% were seen once. Germline CDR1 is LNHDA and CDR2 is SQIVND (reference sequence). The length of the CDR3 is 15 residues. The ends lost 6 bases at V and 9 bases at J; junction bases unmatched: 12.

The sample consisted of peripheral blood. This chain links TRBV19 with TRBJ2-2, with 8 bases matching TRBD1. This sequence was found in a woman at least 80 years old with active or convalescent COVID-19. CDR3 sequence reads: CASRTGTGFGRELFF. Written as DNA, the CDR3 is TGTGCCAGTAGAACCGGGACAGGTTTCGGCAGGGAGCTGTTTTTT.